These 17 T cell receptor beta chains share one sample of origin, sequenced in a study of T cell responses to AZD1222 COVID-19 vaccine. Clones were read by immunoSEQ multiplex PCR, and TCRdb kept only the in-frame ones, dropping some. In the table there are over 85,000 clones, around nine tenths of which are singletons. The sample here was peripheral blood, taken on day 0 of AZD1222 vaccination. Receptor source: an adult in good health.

The CDR3: CASRLEDRVNSPLHF. The DNA of the CDR3 is TGTGCCAGCAGGCTCGAGGACAGGGTTAATTCACCCCTCCACTTT. This rearrangement joins TRBV6-6 to TRBJ1-6; 8 positions match TRBD1. The CDR3 loop spans 15 amino acids. CDR1 and CDR2 (germline): MNHNY, SVGAGI (reference sequence). The J segment lost 6 bases and the V segment lost 6 bases, leaving 7 bases of the junction unmatched.

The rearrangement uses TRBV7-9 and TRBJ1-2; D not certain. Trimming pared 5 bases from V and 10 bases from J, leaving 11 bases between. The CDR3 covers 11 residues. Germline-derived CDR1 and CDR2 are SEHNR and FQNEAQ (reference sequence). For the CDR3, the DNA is TGTGCCAGCAGCGCAAATCGGGACTACACCTTC. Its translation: CASSANRDYTF.

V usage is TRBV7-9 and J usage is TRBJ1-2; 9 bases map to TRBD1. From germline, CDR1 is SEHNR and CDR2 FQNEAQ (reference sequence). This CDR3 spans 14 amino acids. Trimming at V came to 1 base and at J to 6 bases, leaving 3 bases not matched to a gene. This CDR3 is CASSLDRGRDGYTF. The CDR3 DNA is TGTGCCAGCAGCTTAGACAGGGGGCGCGATGGCTACACCTTC. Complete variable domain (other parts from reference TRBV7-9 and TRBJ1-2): DTGVSQNPRHKITKRGQNVTFRCDPISEHNRLYWYRQTLGQGPEFLTYFQNEAQLEKSRLLSDRFSAERPKGSFSTLEIQRTEQGDSAMYLCASSLDRGRDGYTFGSGTRLTVV.

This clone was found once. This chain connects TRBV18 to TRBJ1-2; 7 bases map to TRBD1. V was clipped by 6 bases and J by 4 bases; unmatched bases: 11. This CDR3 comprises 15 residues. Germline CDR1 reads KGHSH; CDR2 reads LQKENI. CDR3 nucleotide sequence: TGTGCCAGCTCTCCCGAGGGGGCGCAGGGCTATGGCTACACCTTC. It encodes CASSPEGAQGYGYTF.

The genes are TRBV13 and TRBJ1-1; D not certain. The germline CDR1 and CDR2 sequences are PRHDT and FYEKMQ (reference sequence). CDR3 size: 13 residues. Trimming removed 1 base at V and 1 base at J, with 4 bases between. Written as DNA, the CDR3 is TGTGCCAGCAGCTTAGTAGGGAACACTGAAGCTTTCTTT. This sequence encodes CASSLVGNTEAFF.

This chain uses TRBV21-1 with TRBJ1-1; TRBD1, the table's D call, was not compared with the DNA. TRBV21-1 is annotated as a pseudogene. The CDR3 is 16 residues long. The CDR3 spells CASSNPPDRRETEAFF. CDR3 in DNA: TGTGCCAGCAGCAATCCCCCGGACAGGCGAGAAACTGAAGCTTTCTTT.

The CDR3 nucleotides are TGTGCCAGCAGTGAGGTAGCAGGGCAGTATTTT. It encodes CASSEVAGQYF. The chain carries TRBV2 and TRBJ2-3; no reliable D call. The CDR3 consists of 11 residues. Germline assignment: CDR1 SNHLY and CDR2 FYNNEI. Trimming shortened V by 3 bases and J by 11 bases, and 9 bases separated the two germline ends.

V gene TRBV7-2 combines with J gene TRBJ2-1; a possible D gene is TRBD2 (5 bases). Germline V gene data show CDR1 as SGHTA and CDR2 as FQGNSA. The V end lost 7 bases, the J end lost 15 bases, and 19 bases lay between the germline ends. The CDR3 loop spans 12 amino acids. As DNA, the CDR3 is TGTGCCAGCACCCTCGGGGAGCGGTCACTGTTCTTC. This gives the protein CASTLGERSLFF.

In nucleotides, the CDR3 is TGTGCCAGCAGCTTGGGGGCAGGCCTCTTAAGTTTGACCCGGGAGCTGTTTTTT. It yields the protein CASSLGAGLLSLTRELFF. This sequence joins TRBV5-8 and TRBJ2-2; D is uncertain. This CDR3 is 18 amino acids long. V lost 0 bases and J 9 bases, leaving 24 bases between the germline ends. In germline, CDR1 is SGHTS, CDR2 YDEGEE.

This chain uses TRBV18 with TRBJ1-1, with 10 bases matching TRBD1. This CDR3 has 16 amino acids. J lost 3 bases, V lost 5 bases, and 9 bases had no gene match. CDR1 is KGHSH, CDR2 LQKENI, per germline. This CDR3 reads CASSSTGGRWDTEAFF. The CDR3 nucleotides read TGTGCCAGCTCATCGACAGGGGGCAGGTGGGACACTGAAGCTTTCTTT.

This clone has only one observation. CDR3 DNA sequence: TGTGCCAGCAGCTTGCCCGGCGAGATAGGCTACACCTTC. Encoded protein: CASSLPGEIGYTF. The chain carries TRBV5-4 and TRBJ1-2; no clear D gene. This CDR3 has 13 residues. Trimming cost V 1 base and J 8 bases, with 12 bases left between them. Per germline, CDR1 SGHNT and CDR2 YYREEE (reference sequence).

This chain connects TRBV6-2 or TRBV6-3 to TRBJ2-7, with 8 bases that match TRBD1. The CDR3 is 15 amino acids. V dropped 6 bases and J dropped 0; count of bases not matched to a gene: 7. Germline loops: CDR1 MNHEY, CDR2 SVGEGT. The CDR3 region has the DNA TGTGCCAGCAGCCCCATGGACAGGGACTCCTACGAGCAGTACTTC. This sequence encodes CASSPMDRDSYEQYF.

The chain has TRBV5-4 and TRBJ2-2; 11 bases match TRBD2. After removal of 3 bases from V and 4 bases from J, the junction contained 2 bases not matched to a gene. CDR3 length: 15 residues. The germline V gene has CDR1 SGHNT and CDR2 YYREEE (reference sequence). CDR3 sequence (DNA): TGTGCCAGCAGCTCTCTAGCGGGAGGCACCGGGGAGCTGTTTTTT. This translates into CASSSLAGGTGELFF. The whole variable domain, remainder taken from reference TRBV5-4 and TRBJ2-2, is ETGVTQSPTHLIKTRGQQVTLRCSSQSGHNTVSWYQQALGQGPQFIFQYYREEENGRGNFPPRFSGLQFPNYSSELNVNALELDDSALYLCASSSLAGGTGELFFGEGSRLTVL.

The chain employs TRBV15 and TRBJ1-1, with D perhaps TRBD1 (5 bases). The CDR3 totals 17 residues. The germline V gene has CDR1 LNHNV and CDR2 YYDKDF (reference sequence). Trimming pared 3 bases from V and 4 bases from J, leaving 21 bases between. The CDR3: CATSRLIGRSGGTEAFF. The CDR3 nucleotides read TGTGCCACCAGCAGGTTAATTGGGAGGTCTGGGGGCACTGAAGCTTTCTTT.

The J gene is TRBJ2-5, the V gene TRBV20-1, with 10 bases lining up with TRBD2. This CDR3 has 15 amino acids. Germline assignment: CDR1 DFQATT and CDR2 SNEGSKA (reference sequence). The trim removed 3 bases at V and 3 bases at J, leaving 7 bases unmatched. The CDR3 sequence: CSASVAGGGKETQYF. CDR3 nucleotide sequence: TGCAGTGCTAGTGTAGCGGGGGGCGGAAAAGAGACCCAGTACTTC.

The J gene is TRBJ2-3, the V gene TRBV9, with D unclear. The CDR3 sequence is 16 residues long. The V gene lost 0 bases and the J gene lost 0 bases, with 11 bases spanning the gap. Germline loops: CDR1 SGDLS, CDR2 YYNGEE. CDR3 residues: CASSVGVISSTDTQYF. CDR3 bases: TGTGCCAGCAGCGTAGGCGTTATTTCTAGCACAGATACGCAGTATTTT.

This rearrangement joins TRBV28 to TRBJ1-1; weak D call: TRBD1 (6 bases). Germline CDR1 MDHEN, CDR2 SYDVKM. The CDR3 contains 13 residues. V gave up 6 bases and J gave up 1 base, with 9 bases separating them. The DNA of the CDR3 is TGTGCCAGCAGGGGGGGCTGGAACACTGAAGCTTTCTTT. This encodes CASRGGWNTEAFF.